The 24 T cell receptor beta chains in this list originate from one sample, sequenced in a study of sequential checkpoint blockade in melanoma. Sample treatment: randomized to nivolumab then ipilimumab (arm A) or the reverse (arm B). Generated by immunoSEQ multiplex PCR, the TCRdb table keeps only in-frame clones and is missing some. The table records around 15,000 clones, approximately 48% of them present only once. Sequencing was performed on CD8+ T cells sorted from blood (inferred from file names), taken from a patient given nivolumab and ipilimumab in sequence. Receptors originate from a human donor with melanoma.

This clone ranks as medium-sized. The genes are TRBV19 and TRBJ2-5; tentatively, D is TRBD1 (7 bases). CDR3 length: 16 amino acids. V was cut by 3 bases and J by 1 base, with 15 bases left in between. Germline assignment: CDR1 LNHDA and CDR2 SQIVND (reference sequence). CDR3 sequence (DNA): TGTGCCAGTAGTATCTCGGCAGGGGGGAGCCAAGAGACCCAGTACTTC. It codes for CASSISAGGSQETQYF.

The chain is built from TRBV4-1 and TRBJ2-3; 8 nucleotides agree with TRBD2. The CDR3 is 18 amino acids. The trim removed 0 bases at V and 2 bases at J, leaving 10 bases unmatched. The germline V gene encodes CDR1 MGHRA and CDR2 YSYEKL. The CDR3 DNA reads as TGCGCCAGCAGCCAAGAAGGGGGTATAGCGGGGACCACAGATACGCAGTATTTT. The encoded protein is CASSQEGGIAGTTDTQYF.

The CDR3: CASSPFSGREAHNEQFF. The CDR3, as DNA: TGCGCCAGCAGCCCCTTTAGCGGGAGAGAAGCACACAATGAGCAGTTCTTC. The rearrangement joins TRBV5-1 to TRBJ2-1, with 9 nucleotides matching TRBD2. CDR1 is SGHRS and CDR2 is YFSETQ in the germline V gene. V trimming: 4 bases; J trimming: 5 bases; junction bases outside the gene matches: 13. This CDR3 has 17 amino acids.

V and J are TRBV7-9 and TRBJ2-7; the D is unclear. The CDR3 has 14 amino acids. CDR1 and CDR2 from the germline V gene are SEHNR and FQNEAQ (reference sequence). The V and J ends lost 1 base and 0 bases respectively, with 7 bases between them. CDR3 DNA sequence: TGTGCCAGCAGCTTAGGGCACAGCTCCTACGAGCAGTACTTC. Residues: CASSLGHSSYEQYF.

CDR3 in amino acids: CASSSLQGRPGYTF. Written as DNA, the CDR3 is TGTGCCAGCAGCTCCCTACAGGGGAGGCCTGGCTACACCTTC. V and J are TRBV7-9 and TRBJ1-2, with TRBD1 matching 7 bases. This CDR3 is built from 14 residues. Germline values: CDR1 SEHNR, CDR2 FQNEAQ (reference sequence). The J segment lost 7 bases and the V segment lost 4 bases, leaving 9 bases of the junction unmatched.

This clone was counted only a few times. V and J are TRBV6-5 and TRBJ2-4, with TRBD2 matching over 10 bases. The V gene's germline CDR1 is MNHEY and CDR2 SVGAGI. J was trimmed by 8 bases and V by 6 bases; bases with no gene match: 7. The CDR3 runs 14 residues. The CDR3 spells CASSGTSATDIQYF. Written as DNA, the CDR3 is TGTGCCAGCAGCGGGACTAGCGCCACAGACATTCAGTACTTC.

J is TRBJ1-2 and V is TRBV13; 8 positions match TRBD1. This CDR3 spans 13 amino acids. Losses at the gene ends were 5 bases for V and 8 bases for J; bases not matched to a gene: 7. Germline V gene lookup returns CDR1 PRHDT and CDR2 FYEKMQ (reference sequence). The CDR3 is CASSTRTGKGYTF. In DNA, the CDR3 is TGTGCCAGCAGCACTCGGACAGGGAAGGGCTACACCTTC. The complete variable domain, with remaining parts taken from reference TRBV13 and TRBJ1-2, reads AAGVIQSPRHLIKEKRETATLKCYPIPRHDTVYWYQQGPGQDPQFLISFYEKMQSDKGSIPDRFSAQQFSDYHSELNMSSLELGDSALYFCASSTRTGKGYTFGSGTRLTVV.

The chain couples TRBV19 to TRBJ2-2, with 10 bases lining up with TRBD1. The germline V gene has CDR1 LNHDA and CDR2 SQIVND (reference sequence). The CDR3 is 16 amino acids. The V gene end was trimmed by 3 bases and the J gene end by 6 bases; junction bases not matched to a gene: 7. The CDR3 here is CASSIQTGGFSGELFF. The CDR3 DNA reads as TGTGCCAGTAGTATTCAGACAGGGGGCTTCTCCGGGGAGCTGTTTTTT.

This clone was seen a single time. This chain links TRBV30 with TRBJ1-1, with no clear D. CDR1 and CDR2 (germline): GTSNPN, SVGIG (reference sequence). The CDR3 extends over 15 amino acids. The ends were cut back, 0 bases at V and 3 bases at J, with 14 bases in the middle. The CDR3 is CAWSVLKVADTEAFF. In DNA form, the CDR3 reads TGTGCCTGGAGTGTACTCAAGGTGGCGGACACTGAAGCTTTCTTT.

This chain uses TRBV7-6 with TRBJ1-1; maybe TRBD1 (5 bases). V lost 5 bases, J lost 4 bases, and 14 bases lay in between. Per the germline V gene, CDR1 is SGHVS and CDR2 is FNYEAQ. The length of the CDR3 is 14 residues. The CDR3 region has the DNA TGTGCCAGCAGCCCCCAGGGTGGGTCCACTGAAGCTTTCTTT. It yields the protein CASSPQGGSTEAFF.

This chain joins TRBV27 and TRBJ2-1; 8 bases match TRBD2. This CDR3 is built from 17 residues. Per the germline V gene, CDR1 is MNHEY and CDR2 is SMNVEV (reference sequence). J lost 7 bases, V lost 9 bases, and 20 bases had no gene match. The CDR3: CARTSRGSGAVGNEQFF. DNA of the CDR3: TGTGCCAGAACTTCTAGGGGTAGCGGGGCAGTGGGGAATGAGCAGTTCTTC.

The chain uses TRBV4-1 and TRBJ1-5; 7 bases agree with TRBD1. V gave up 1 base and J gave up 6 bases; unmatched junction bases: 15. This CDR3 has 18 residues. Germline values: CDR1 MGHRA, CDR2 YSYEKL. The CDR3 spells CASSQGQGPRGDRQPQHF. As DNA, the CDR3 is TGCGCCAGCAGCCAAGGACAGGGCCCCAGGGGAGATCGTCAGCCCCAGCATTTT.

The chain uses TRBV6-6 and TRBJ2-2, with a tentative D call TRBD2 (6 bases). V lost 7 bases and J lost 6, with 15 bases in between. In germline, CDR1 is MNHNY, CDR2 SVGAGI (reference sequence). CDR3 size: 14 residues. CDR3 nucleotides: TGTGCCAGCACCTATGCGGGGTCGTCCGGGGAGCTGTTTTTT. Protein: CASTYAGSSGELFF.

Concerning this clone itself: Germline and junction disagree at one end, which may indicate a read error. V is TRBV5-6 and J is TRBJ1-1, with a weak D call TRBD1 (5 bases). This CDR3 is built from 15 residues. The germline V gene has CDR1 SGHDT and CDR2 YYEEEE. DNA of the CDR3: TGTACCAGCAGCTTGGAAAGGGGTAGAAACACTGAAGCTTTCTTT. This codes for CTSSLERGRNTEAFF.

The V call is TRBV5-1, the J call TRBJ2-7, with D possibly TRBD1 on 6 matching bases. Trimming took 0 bases from V and 4 from J, leaving 11 bases between them. Germline V gene sequence: CDR1 SGHRS, CDR2 YFSETQ. The CDR3 length is 14 residues. CDR3 nucleotides: TGCGCCAGCAGCTTGGCGGGACAAGGATACGAGCAGTACTTC. Amino acids: CASSLAGQGYEQYF.

This clone occurred once. The V gene is TRBV27, the J gene TRBJ2-1; 12 nucleotides agree with TRBD2. Germline CDR1 and CDR2: MNHEY and SMNVEV (reference sequence). The CDR3 is 19 amino acids. V was pared by 0 bases and J by 5 bases, with 11 bases of the junction left unmatched. CDR3 sequence: CASSLSQGGLAGGHNEQFF. The CDR3 DNA sequence: TGTGCCAGCAGTTTATCTCAGGGGGGTCTAGCGGGAGGGCACAATGAGCAGTTCTTC.

The chain has TRBV5-1 and TRBJ1-3; tentatively, D is TRBD1 (5 bases). The V end was cut by 6 bases, the J end by 3 bases, with 16 bases between. Germline lookup yields CDR1 SGHRS and CDR2 YFSETQ. This CDR3 region has 15 residues. The CDR3 protein is CASKFGREGGNTIYF. The DNA for the CDR3 is TGCGCCAGCAAATTCGGCAGGGAGGGTGGAAACACCATATATTTT.

This clone was detected only once. This chain uses TRBV12-1 with TRBJ2-3; the D segment call TRBD2 is taken from the table without a DNA check. TRBV12-1 is noted as a pseudogene. CDR3 length: 14 amino acids. The chain's CDR3 is CASSTPGGTDTQYF. Here the CDR3 DNA reads TGTGCCAGCAGCACCCCCGGAGGGACAGATACGCAGTATTTT.

This clone was recorded a few times. J is TRBJ2-7 and V is TRBV6-6, with 10 bases lining up with TRBD1. In germline, CDR1 is MNHNY, CDR2 SVGAGI (reference sequence). The CDR3 extends over 14 amino acids. The trim removed 4 bases at V and 4 bases at J, leaving 4 bases unmatched. DNA for the CDR3: TGTGCCAGCAGTTTGACAGGGGGCGGTTACGAGCAGTACTTC. This gives the protein CASSLTGGGYEQYF.

By proportion, this clone is medium-sized. J is TRBJ2-7 and V is TRBV4-1, with 8 bases fitting TRBD1. This CDR3 spans 14 amino acids. J gave up 2 bases and V 0 bases, and 0 bases lay outside the gene matches. CDR1 and CDR2 (germline): MGHRA, YSYEKL. The DNA for the CDR3 is TGCGCCAGCAGCCAAGAACAGGGGGCCTACGAGCAGTACTTC. Amino acid sequence: CASSQEQGAYEQYF.

The CDR3 is CAISIAGAREQYF. For the CDR3, the DNA is TGTGCCATCAGTATAGCGGGGGCGCGGGAGCAGTACTTC. J is TRBJ2-7 and V is TRBV10-3, with 9 bases matching TRBD2. This CDR3 spans 13 amino acids. V shed 5 bases, J shed 7 bases, and the junction held 6 bases outside the gene matches. CDR1 ENHRY and CDR2 SYGVKD come from the germline V gene.

The V call is TRBV7-9, the J call TRBJ1-1, with unresolved D. The CDR3 length is 13 residues. The ends were cut back, 5 bases at V and 5 bases at J, with 12 bases in the middle. Germline V gene data show CDR1 as SEHNR and CDR2 as FQNEAQ (reference sequence). The DNA for the CDR3 is TGTGCCAGCAGCGCCGGTGGTGGTACTGAAGCTTTCTTT. This codes for CASSAGGGTEAFF.

The rearrangement joins TRBV19 to TRBJ2-1, with D possibly TRBD1 on 6 matching bases. CDR1 and CDR2 from the germline V gene are LNHDA and SQIVND (reference sequence). The CDR3 runs to 14 residues. V was trimmed by 4 bases and J by 5 bases, leaving 12 bases between them. The CDR3 is CASSRSGTNNEQFF. DNA for the CDR3: TGTGCCAGTAGTAGATCCGGGACAAACAATGAGCAGTTCTTC.

The V and J genes are TRBV4-1 and TRBJ2-1; 7 nucleotides align to TRBD2. CDR1 and CDR2 from the germline V gene are MGHRA and YSYEKL. Unmatched junction bases numbered 9, after V lost 1 base and J lost 9 bases. The CDR3 spans 15 residues. CDR3 sequence: CASSQGGGEFSEQFF. The CDR3 DNA sequence: TGCGCCAGCAGCCAAGGGGGGGGAGAATTTTCTGAGCAGTTCTTC.